A single sample is the source of the 20 T cell receptor beta chains below, sequenced in a study of shared clonotypes between healthy human individuals. Method: immunoSEQ multiplex PCR; TCRdb's copy keeps in-frame clones and lacks some. The table has under 650,000 clones, about 96% seen once. The specimen sequenced was naive CD4+ T cells sorted from blood. Subset in this sample: CD45RA+ positively selected. The source of these receptors is a woman aged 30 to 39 in good health.

The chain recombines TRBV13 with TRBJ2-1; D is undetermined. The germline gives CDR1 PRHDT, CDR2 FYEKMQ (reference sequence). V lost 1 base and J lost 0, with 4 bases in between. The CDR3 extends over 14 amino acids. CDR3 region: CASSLENSYNEQFF. As DNA, the CDR3 is TGTGCCAGCAGCTTAGAGAACTCCTACAATGAGCAGTTCTTC. The complete variable domain, with remaining parts taken from reference TRBV13 and TRBJ2-1, reads AAGVIQSPRHLIKEKRETATLKCYPIPRHDTVYWYQQGPGQDPQFLISFYEKMQSDKGSIPDRFSAQQFSDYHSELNMSSLELGDSALYFCASSLENSYNEQFFGPGTRLTVL.

The V and J genes are TRBV4-2 and TRBJ2-7; D uncertain. Germline V CDR1 and CDR2: LGHNA, YNFKEQ. This CDR3 comprises 16 residues. The ends were cut back, 0 bases at V and 0 bases at J, with 12 bases in the middle. CDR3 bases: TGTGCCAGCAGCCAAGAAAAGGCAACGAGCTCCTACGAGCAGTACTTC. Encoded protein: CASSQEKATSSYEQYF.

V usage is TRBV4-1 and J usage is TRBJ1-5; D call uncertain. The V gene lost 1 base and the J gene lost 4 bases, with 11 bases spanning the gap. This CDR3 is built from 15 residues. Germline values: CDR1 MGHRA, CDR2 YSYEKL. Written as DNA, the CDR3 is TGCGCCAGCAGCCAAGTCCCTGGGGATAATCAGCCCCAGCATTTT. It is translated as CASSQVPGDNQPQHF.

The V call is TRBV28, the J call TRBJ2-7; D may correspond to TRBD1 or TRBD2 (5 bases each). This CDR3 contains 14 residues. Germline lookup yields CDR1 MDHEN and CDR2 SYDVKM. The V and J ends lost 11 bases and 5 bases respectively, with 22 bases between them. CDR3 DNA: TGTGCCTGTAAAGCCGTCGGGACGATCGACGAGCAGTACTTC. Amino acid sequence: CACKAVGTIDEQYF.

This clone was detected once. The V call is TRBV30, the J call TRBJ2-7; TRBD2 matches at 8 bases. The CDR3 is made up of 12 amino acids. Germline assignment: CDR1 GTSNPN and CDR2 SVGIG (reference sequence). J lost 7 bases, V lost 4 bases, and 6 bases had no gene match. The CDR3 spells CAWTPGGSEQYF. Written as DNA, the CDR3 is TGTGCCTGGACCCCGGGGGGGTCAGAGCAGTACTTC.

This chain uses TRBV7-9 with TRBJ1-1; D unresolved. The CDR3 runs 13 residues. V dropped 1 base and J dropped 5 bases, with 8 bases sitting between them. Germline V gene sequence: CDR1 SEHNR, CDR2 FQNEAQ (reference sequence). In DNA form, the CDR3 reads TGTGCCAGCAGCTTAGAAAGCAGGACTGAAGCTTTCTTT. This gives the protein CASSLESRTEAFF.

CDR3 sequence (DNA): TGTGCCAGCAGTCGGTCGGCCTCCTACGAGCAGTACTTC. Its translation: CASSRSASYEQYF. The chain carries TRBV27 and TRBJ2-7; D is unclear. Germline V CDR1 and CDR2: MNHEY, SMNVEV (reference sequence). V was clipped by 5 bases and J by 0 bases, with 8 bases between them. CDR3 length: 13 amino acids.

This clone is a singleton in its sample. The CDR3 DNA reads as TGTGCCAGCAGCTTAGAGGACTCTGGGGCCAACGTCCTGACTTTC. Translated: CASSLEDSGANVLTF. The chain joins TRBV13 to TRBJ2-6; no clear D. V lost 1 base to trimming and J lost 0 bases, with 4 bases between them. This CDR3 has 15 amino acids. Germline V gene data show CDR1 as PRHDT and CDR2 as FYEKMQ (reference sequence). The full variable domain, in which reference TRBV13 and TRBJ2-6 provide the parts outside the CDR3, is AAGVIQSPRHLIKEKRETATLKCYPIPRHDTVYWYQQGPGQDPQFLISFYEKMQSDKGSIPDRFSAQQFSDYHSELNMSSLELGDSALYFCASSLEDSGANVLTFGAGSRLTVL.

To note about this clone: Distinct nucleotide sequences in the sample also encode this CDR3. The rearrangement links TRBV5-1 to TRBJ2-5; 8 nucleotides align to TRBD1. V gave up 2 bases and J gave up 5 bases; unmatched junction bases: 5. Germline CDR1 reads SGHRS; CDR2 reads YFSETQ. The CDR3 loop spans 14 amino acids. The CDR3 sequence is CASSFQGAGETQYF. CDR3 sequence (DNA): TGCGCCAGCAGCTTCCAGGGGGCGGGGGAGACCCAGTACTTC.

V gene TRBV5-1 combines with J gene TRBJ2-2, with TRBD1 identical over 7 bases. From germline, CDR1 is SGHRS and CDR2 YFSETQ. V lost 4 bases and J lost 4; bases outside the gene matches: 7. This CDR3 comprises 15 residues. CDR3 sequence (DNA): TGCGCCAGCAGCGGCGGACAGGTTACCACCGGGGAGCTGTTTTTT. Translating gives CASSGGQVTTGELFF.

The J gene is TRBJ2-3, the V gene TRBV28, with TRBD1 matching 7 bases. Per germline, CDR1 MDHEN and CDR2 SYDVKM. The length of the CDR3 is 16 residues. V lost 2 bases to trimming and J lost 2 bases; unmatched junction nucleotides: 7. The CDR3 coding sequence is TGTGCCAGCAGTTTACGACAGGGAAGTTTCACAGATACGCAGTATTTT. This translates into CASSLRQGSFTDTQYF.

This sequence joins TRBV19 and TRBJ1-2, with TRBD1 matching 8 bases. V was clipped by 0 bases and J by 6 bases; unmatched bases: 15. CDR1 and CDR2 from the germline V gene are LNHDA and SQIVND (reference sequence). The CDR3 loop spans 18 amino acids. CDR3 sequence reads: CASSIEGGQAWIFHGYTF. In nucleotides, the CDR3 is TGTGCCAGTAGTATAGAGGGGGGACAGGCGTGGATATTCCATGGCTACACCTTC.

This chain links TRBV10-3 with TRBJ2-7; D is perhaps TRBD2 (5 bases). Germline V lookup: CDR1 ENHRY, CDR2 SYGVKD. Trimming shortened V by 3 bases and J by 0 bases, and 9 bases separated the two germline ends. The CDR3 is 14 amino acids. This chain's CDR3 is CAISEEGSSYEQYF. Here the CDR3 DNA reads TGTGCCATCAGTGAAGAGGGCAGCTCCTACGAGCAGTACTTC.

CDR3 coding DNA: TGTGCCAGCAGTCCCACAGGGGCCTTAGGTGAAGCTTTCTTT. Amino acid sequence: CASSPTGALGEAFF. The rearrangement uses TRBV5-5 and TRBJ1-1; TRBD1 matches 7 bases. The CDR3 runs 14 residues. V dropped 5 bases and J dropped 7; count of bases not matched to a gene: 11. In germline, CDR1 is SGHKS, CDR2 YYEKEE (reference sequence).

This chain connects TRBV19 to TRBJ1-1; 7 bases align to TRBD1. J was trimmed by 2 bases and V by 4 bases; bases with no gene match: 4. CDR1 and CDR2 (germline): LNHDA, SQIVND (reference sequence). The length of the CDR3 is 14 residues. The CDR3, as DNA: TGTGCCAGTAGTACTCCAGGGGGAAACACTGAAGCTTTCTTT. This encodes CASSTPGGNTEAFF.

The chain links TRBV10-3 to TRBJ2-5, with 9 bases that match TRBD2. V shed 6 bases and J 3 bases; nucleotides not matched to a gene: 17. The CDR3 has 18 amino acids. Germline values: CDR1 ENHRY, CDR2 SYGVKD. Written as DNA, the CDR3 is TGTGCCATCAGCGCCCTACTGGTGAGGGCGGGGGGGAAAGAGACCCAGTACTTC. It is translated as CAISALLVRAGGKETQYF.

The chain has TRBV18 and TRBJ2-1; D is possibly TRBD1 (8 bases). The V and J ends lost 3 bases and 7 bases respectively, with 22 bases between them. CDR3 length: 17 residues. Germline V gene sequence: CDR1 KGHSH, CDR2 LQKENI. Here the CDR3 reads CASSPRGGTGYRNEQFF. CDR3 coding DNA: TGTGCCAGCTCACCGCGGGGAGGGACAGGTTACAGAAATGAGCAGTTCTTC.

V and J are TRBV5-4 and TRBJ2-1; D gene unclear. The CDR3 loop spans 15 amino acids. Germline V gene sequence: CDR1 SGHNT, CDR2 YYREEE (reference sequence). Trimming took off 0 bases at V and 8 bases at J, with 15 bases between the two ends. In DNA form, the CDR3 reads TGTGCCAGCAGCTTGGCCGTCTGGGGTCAACATGAGCAGTTCTTC. As protein: CASSLAVWGQHEQFF.

The J gene is TRBJ2-7, the V gene TRBV10-3; 8 bases agree with TRBD2. V gave up 5 bases and J gave up 3 bases; unmatched junction bases: 15. The CDR3 is 17 residues long. Germline-derived CDR1 and CDR2 are ENHRY and SYGVKD. The CDR3 region has the DNA TGTGCCATCAGTAACACCAACCTGGGGCTAGCGGGCTACGAGCAGTACTTC. It specifies CAISNTNLGLAGYEQYF.

Comments on this clone: The sample has other DNA sequences that encode this CDR3 too. The rearrangement joins TRBV5-1 to TRBJ2-1, with TRBD2 identical over 10 bases. V was clipped by 0 bases and J by 7 bases; unmatched bases: 4. CDR3 length: 15 residues. Per germline, CDR1 SGHRS and CDR2 YFSETQ. The CDR3 DNA follows: TGCGCCAGCAGCTTGGTGCTAGCGGGAGCGAATGAGCAGTTCTTC. This sequence encodes CASSLVLAGANEQFF.